Below are 32 T cell receptor beta chains sequenced from a single sample in a study of cytomegalovirus exposure and HLA in healthy donors. Clones were sequenced by immunoSEQ multiplex PCR, and TCRdb holds only the in-frame ones, with some missing. The repertoire consists of approximately 58,000 clones, with 75% to 95% occurring once and the leading ten covering over 2%. The material sequenced was PBMCs. The source of these receptors is a woman aged 25 to 39 in good health and CMV-seronegative.

V gene TRBV28 combines with J gene TRBJ2-5; D not resolved. The ends were cut back, 3 bases at V and 2 bases at J, with 19 bases in the middle. CDR1 is MDHEN, CDR2 SYDVKM, per germline. CDR3 length: 17 residues. CDR3 coding DNA: TGTGCCAGCAGTTTTAGCCTTGCTAGACTCCTACAAGAGACCCAGTACTTC. Residues: CASSFSLARLLQETQYF.

This chain joins TRBV6-1 and TRBJ1-1; D call uncertain. Per germline, CDR1 MNHNS and CDR2 SASEGT. V was shortened by 7 bases and J by 1 base, with 10 bases between the two germline ends. CDR3 length: 13 residues. The DNA for the CDR3 is TGTGCCAGCACCGCACAGCCGAACACTGAAGCTTTCTTT. Amino acid sequence: CASTAQPNTEAFF.

Here the CDR3 DNA reads TGTGCCAGCTCGCTAAACAGGGGTGACCAAGAGACCCAGTACTTC. Translated: CASSLNRGDQETQYF. V is TRBV18 and J is TRBJ2-5, with TRBD1 identical over 7 bases. In germline, CDR1 is KGHSH, CDR2 LQKENI. The CDR3 loop spans 15 amino acids. J gave up 0 bases and V 6 bases, and 7 bases lay outside the gene matches.

The chain joins TRBV6-1 to TRBJ2-5; 7 positions agree with TRBD1. V trimming: 7 bases; J trimming: 5 bases; junction bases outside the gene matches: 10. CDR3 length: 14 residues. Germline V gene sequence: CDR1 MNHNS, CDR2 SASEGT. Here the CDR3 reads CASNPDRLIETQYF. For the CDR3, the DNA is TGTGCCAGCAATCCGGACAGGCTGATCGAGACCCAGTACTTC.

The J gene is TRBJ2-1, the V gene TRBV7-3; possibly TRBD1 for D (5 bases). The ends were cut back, 4 bases at V and 7 bases at J, with 14 bases in the middle. Germline CDR1 reads SGHTA; CDR2 reads FQGTGA. CDR3 length: 14 residues. The CDR3 here is CASSSPWGRNEQFF. The CDR3, as DNA: TGTGCCAGCAGCTCCCCGTGGGGCCGGAATGAGCAGTTCTTC.

The V gene is TRBV7-9, the J gene TRBJ1-1; D possibly corresponds to TRBD1 (6 bases). Germline CDR1 SEHNR, CDR2 FQNEAQ (reference sequence). Trimming shortened V by 6 bases and J by 1 base, and 15 bases separated the two germline ends. This CDR3 contains 15 residues. Written as DNA, the CDR3 is TGTGCCAGCAGAGAGAGGCGGGGGGCGAACACTGAAGCTTTCTTT. Protein product: CASRERRGANTEAFF.

The V call is TRBV19, the J call TRBJ2-1; D possibly corresponds to TRBD2 (6 bases). Germline CDR1 is LNHDA and CDR2 is SQIVND (reference sequence). The V and J ends lost 3 bases and 7 bases respectively, with 13 bases between them. The CDR3 runs 14 residues. The CDR3 loop reads CASSMSGRLNEQFF. The CDR3 DNA follows: TGTGCCAGTAGTATGTCAGGGAGGTTGAATGAGCAGTTCTTC.

The V gene is TRBV29-1, the J gene TRBJ1-2; TRBD1 matches 7 bases. CDR1 is SQVTM, CDR2 ANQGSEA, per germline. V dropped 7 bases and J dropped 0; count of bases not matched to a gene: 5. This CDR3 region has 13 residues. The chain's CDR3 is CSALTGTNYGYTF. CDR3 DNA sequence: TGCAGCGCGTTGACAGGGACTAACTATGGCTACACCTTC.

The chain uses TRBV28 and TRBJ1-2; 9 nucleotides align to TRBD1. V gave up 4 bases and J gave up 8 bases; unmatched junction bases: 5. Looked up from germline, CDR1 is MDHEN and CDR2 is SYDVKM. CDR3 length: 13 residues. DNA for the CDR3: TGTGCCAGCAGTTCCGGGACAGGGCACGGCTACACCTTC. This translates into CASSSGTGHGYTF.

V gene TRBV6-5 combines with J gene TRBJ1-1, with TRBD1 matching 9 bases. The CDR3 runs 14 residues. Germline loops: CDR1 MNHEY, CDR2 SVGAGI. V dropped 4 bases and J dropped 3; count of bases not matched to a gene: 3. For the CDR3, the DNA is TGTGCCAGCAGTTTGGGACAGGGAGACACTGAAGCTTTCTTT. This encodes CASSLGQGDTEAFF.

The rearrangement joins TRBV10-1 to TRBJ2-7; perhaps TRBD1 as D (5 bases). V was cut by 2 bases and J by 0 bases, with 17 bases left in between. CDR1 WNHNN and CDR2 SYGVQD come from the germline V gene (reference sequence). This CDR3 spans 17 amino acids. CDR3 nucleotides: TGCGCCAGCAGTGAGCCCCCATCAGGGTATTCCTCCTACGAGCAGTACTTC. The encoded protein is CASSEPPSGYSSYEQYF.

This chain uses TRBV5-1 with TRBJ1-1; weak D call: TRBD1 (6 bases). V was cut by 2 bases and J by 4 bases, with 15 bases left in between. This CDR3 has 15 amino acids. The V gene's germline CDR1 is SGHRS and CDR2 YFSETQ. CDR3 DNA: TGCGCCAGCAGCTTTTCAGGGGAACGGGGCACTGAAGCTTTCTTT. Protein: CASSFSGERGTEAFF.

The genes are TRBV11-2 and TRBJ1-4, with 10 bases identical to TRBD1. The J segment lost 2 bases and the V segment lost 4 bases, leaving 10 bases of the junction unmatched. Germline V gene data show CDR1 as SGHAT and CDR2 as FQNNGV. The length of the CDR3 is 18 residues. The CDR3: CASSSTGTGAFTNEKLFF. CDR3 sequence (DNA): TGTGCCAGCAGCTCTACCGGGACAGGGGCTTTCACTAATGAAAAACTGTTTTTT.

The chain uses TRBV4-2 and TRBJ2-5; 14 bases map to TRBD2. CDR1 and CDR2 (germline): LGHNA, YNFKEQ. The junction had 4 bases not matched to a gene; V was cut back by 6 bases and J by 4 bases. This CDR3 is 15 amino acids long. The CDR3 loop reads CASRATSGRAETQYF. CDR3 bases: TGTGCCAGCAGGGCGACTAGCGGGAGGGCAGAGACCCAGTACTTC.

This chain links TRBV2 with TRBJ1-1; no firm D call. CDR3 length equals 20 residues. Trimming took off 3 bases at V and 0 bases at J, with 26 bases between the two ends. Germline V gene lookup returns CDR1 SNHLY and CDR2 FYNNEI. The CDR3 bases are TGTGCCAGCAGTGACGGTGGGCAGGATTTAGGGCGGGTGATGAACACTGAAGCTTTCTTT. Translated: CASSDGGQDLGRVMNTEAFF.

The rearrangement uses TRBV18 and TRBJ2-7; D is possibly TRBD2 (6 bases). Germline-derived CDR1 and CDR2 are KGHSH and LQKENI. The V and J ends lost 0 bases and 5 bases respectively, with 14 bases between them. The CDR3 totals 15 residues. The CDR3 region is CASSPPWGDIDEQYF. The CDR3 DNA reads as TGTGCCAGCTCACCACCGTGGGGGGATATCGACGAGCAGTACTTC. Based on the CDR3 plus reference TRBV18 and TRBJ2-7, the full variable domain is NAGVMQNPRHLVRRRGQEARLRCSPMKGHSHVYWYRQLPEEGLKFMVYLQKENIIDESGMPKERFSAEFPKEGPSILRIQQVVRGDSAAYFCASSPPWGDIDEQYFGPGTRLTVT.

V gene TRBV30 combines with J gene TRBJ1-2, with D possibly matching TRBD1 (6 bases). The CDR3 runs to 14 residues. Trimming pared 1 base from V and 8 bases from J, leaving 17 bases between. Germline lookup yields CDR1 GTSNPN and CDR2 SVGIG (reference sequence). CDR3 sequence: CAWSAGQSLTGYTF. The CDR3 region has the DNA TGTGCCTGGAGTGCAGGACAGTCCTTGACGGGCTACACCTTC.

This sequence joins TRBV5-1 and TRBJ2-5, with D possibly matching TRBD1 (6 bases). This CDR3 spans 15 amino acids. Trimming removed 0 bases at V and 2 bases at J, with 11 bases between. Germline-derived CDR1 and CDR2 are SGHRS and YFSETQ. The CDR3 region is CASSLAQGLQETQYF. The DNA for the CDR3 is TGCGCCAGCAGCTTGGCCCAGGGGCTACAAGAGACCCAGTACTTC.

The chain joins TRBV18 to TRBJ1-5; 7 nucleotides agree with TRBD1. Trimming removed 2 bases from V and 3 bases from J; junction bases left unmatched: 4. The CDR3 is 15 amino acids. The germline V gene encodes CDR1 KGHSH and CDR2 LQKENI. The CDR3 sequence is CASSPSGGNNQPQHF. In DNA, the CDR3 is TGTGCCAGCTCACCATCAGGGGGGAACAATCAGCCCCAGCATTTT.

The V and J genes are TRBV7-6 and TRBJ1-1, with D perhaps matching TRBD1 (5 bases). Germline CDR1 SGHVS, CDR2 FNYEAQ. This CDR3 spans 15 amino acids. Trimming cost V 3 bases and J 6 bases, with 17 bases left between them. CDR3 nucleotide sequence: TGTGCCAGCAGCTTGGGGGGTTCCATTTCTGCTGAAGCTTTCTTT. Translated: CASSLGGSISAEAFF.

The chain is built from TRBV9 and TRBJ2-2; 7 bases line up with TRBD2. V lost 0 bases and J lost 3; bases outside the gene matches: 5. Germline values: CDR1 SGDLS, CDR2 YYNGEE. The CDR3 length is 16 residues. CDR3 bases: TGTGCCAGCAGCGTAGGGGTGGGAGGGGACACCGGGGAGCTGTTTTTT. It specifies CASSVGVGGDTGELFF.

The chain combines TRBV6-5 with TRBJ1-1; 9 bases agree with TRBD1. Germline trimming cut 5 bases from V and 3 bases from J; bases unmatched to any gene: 7. Germline V gene sequence: CDR1 MNHEY, CDR2 SVGAGI. The CDR3 is 15 residues long. Written as DNA, the CDR3 is TGTGCCAGCAGTCAACAGGGGGCGAGAGACACTGAAGCTTTCTTT. Translated: CASSQQGARDTEAFF.

CDR3 DNA: TGTGCCAGTAGATATAGCGGGACCTACAATGAGCAGTTCTTC. Residues: CASRYSGTYNEQFF. The J gene is TRBJ2-1, the V gene TRBV19; TRBD2 matches 8 bases. Germline assignment: CDR1 LNHDA and CDR2 SQIVND (reference sequence). Trimming cost V 6 bases and J 2 bases; bases outside gene matches: 3. CDR3 length: 14 residues.

This chain connects TRBV6-1 to TRBJ2-2; D uncertain. Trimming stripped 4 bases from V and 6 bases from J, with 21 bases between. CDR3 length equals 17 residues. CDR1 and CDR2 from the germline V gene are MNHNS and SASEGT. The CDR3 DNA follows: TGTGCCAGCAGTGGACCCGACTGGCGTTTATCCCCCGGGGAGCTGTTTTTT. Its translation is CASSGPDWRLSPGELFF.

This sequence joins TRBV11-1 and TRBJ2-3, with 8 nucleotides matching TRBD2. Germline V gives CDR1 SGHAT, CDR2 FQDESV (reference sequence). The CDR3 spans 13 residues. V lost 3 bases to trimming and J lost 5 bases; unmatched junction nucleotides: 1. CDR3 loop: CASSFAGGDTQYF. The CDR3 nucleotides are TGTGCCAGCAGCTTTGCGGGGGGAGATACGCAGTATTTT.

CDR3 residues: CASSVVGTVHTDTQYF. In nucleotides, the CDR3 is TGTGCCAGCAGCGTAGTAGGGACAGTACACACAGATACGCAGTATTTT. This sequence joins TRBV9 and TRBJ2-3; 7 nucleotides match TRBD1. Per germline, CDR1 SGDLS and CDR2 YYNGEE. The CDR3 is 16 amino acids. The V segment lost 0 bases and the J segment 2 bases; nucleotides outside the gene matches: 6. Using reference TRBV9 and TRBJ2-3 for the parts outside the CDR3, the full variable domain is DSGVTQTPKHLITATGQRVTLRCSPRSGDLSVYWYQQSLDQGLQFLIQYYNGEERAKGNILERFSAQQFPDLHSELNLSSLELGDSALYFCASSVVGTVHTDTQYFGPGTRLTVL.

The V call is TRBV6-5, the J call TRBJ2-5; TRBD1 matches 7 bases. The CDR3 has 13 amino acids. Germline V gene sequence: CDR1 MNHEY, CDR2 SVGAGI. After removal of 8 bases from V and 2 bases from J, the junction contained 5 bases not matched to a gene. In nucleotides, the CDR3 is TGTGCCAGCCAGCGGACAGGACAAGAGACCCAGTACTTC. Translated: CASQRTGQETQYF.

The chain is built from TRBV7-3 and TRBJ2-7, with TRBD2 identical over 12 bases. V lost 5 bases, J lost 6 bases, and 8 bases stayed unmatched. Germline V lookup: CDR1 SGHTA, CDR2 FQGTGA. CDR3 size: 15 residues. The CDR3 DNA sequence: TGTGCCAGCAGCCCATCGACTAGCGGGAGAGGCGAGCAGTACTTC. Encoded protein: CASSPSTSGRGEQYF.

This chain uses TRBV13 with TRBJ2-3, with D unclear. CDR1 and CDR2 from the germline V gene are PRHDT and FYEKMQ (reference sequence). The V gene lost 3 bases and the J gene lost 1 base, with 11 bases spanning the gap. The CDR3 runs to 15 residues. CDR3 coding DNA: TGTGCCAGCAGCTTTACTTCCGGTGGCACAGATACGCAGTATTTT. This codes for CASSFTSGGTDTQYF.

A note on this clone: At one boundary the junction diverges from the germline segment, which might be a read error. This chain joins TRBV6-1 and TRBJ2-7, with D hard to call. CDR3 length: 10 residues. Germline CDR1 and CDR2: MNHNS and SASEGT. The CDR3 region is CASRYDSVHF. In DNA form, the CDR3 reads TGTGCCAGCAGGTATGACTCGGTTCACTTC.

This clone has a single count. This chain connects TRBV14 to TRBJ2-1; D might be TRBD1 (6 bases). V lost 0 bases to trimming and J lost 7 bases, with 13 bases between them. Germline CDR1 reads SGHDN; CDR2 reads FVKESK. CDR3 length: 15 amino acids. For the CDR3, the DNA is TGTGCCAGCAGCCAAGAGTCAAGGGGGTATAATGAGCAGTTCTTC. Residues: CASSQESRGYNEQFF. Full variable domain (remainder filled in from reference TRBV14 and TRBJ2-1): EAGVTQFPSHSVIEKGQTVTLRCDPISGHDNLYWYRRVMGKEIKFLLHFVKESKQDESGMPNNRFLAERTGGTYSTLKVQPAELEDSGVYFCASSQESRGYNEQFFGPGTRLTVL.

V is TRBV21-1 and J is TRBJ1-5. TRBV21-1 is marked as a pseudogene. CDR3 length: 18 amino acids. The CDR3 loop reads CASSYFGGLSGLNQPQHF. The CDR3 DNA sequence: TGTGCCAGCAGCTATTTCGGGGGTCTTTCAGGGCTCAATCAGCCCCAGCATTTT.